One and the same sample provided the 17 T cell receptor beta chains below, sequenced in a study of cytomegalovirus exposure and HLA in healthy donors. Measured with immunoSEQ multiplex PCR; TCRdb has only the in-frame clones, and not every one. The repertoire holds around 140,000 clones, with roughly nine tenths as singletons. Sample: PBMCs. These receptor sequences come from a woman aged 18-35 years in good health and CMV-seronegative.

This clone was counted once. This rearrangement joins TRBV18 to TRBJ2-1; D gene uncertain. Trimming pared 3 bases from V and 0 bases from J, leaving 15 bases between. From germline, CDR1 is KGHSH and CDR2 LQKENI. CDR3 length: 17 amino acids. The CDR3 DNA is TGTGCCAGCTCACCGTACCTCCAGGCCCCCTCCTACAATGAGCAGTTCTTC. This gives the protein CASSPYLQAPSYNEQFF.

The DNA of the CDR3 is TGTGCCAGTAGTTGGGACAGTCTCTCCTACGAGCAGTACTTC. As protein: CASSWDSLSYEQYF. The chain has TRBV19 and TRBJ2-7; 7 bases line up with TRBD1. CDR1 LNHDA and CDR2 SQIVND come from the germline V gene (reference sequence). V lost 5 bases, J lost 0 bases, and 4 bases stayed unmatched. This CDR3 has 14 residues.

Only one count was recorded for this clone. The rearrangement uses TRBV6-5 and TRBJ1-5, with a tentative D call TRBD1 (5 bases). The CDR3 extends over 15 amino acids. V shed 0 bases and J shed 4 bases, with 10 bases lying between them. Germline assignment: CDR1 MNHEY and CDR2 SVGAGI. The CDR3, as DNA: TGTGCCAGCAGTTACTCATGGCAGGGAAATCAGCCCCAGCATTTT. Protein sequence: CASSYSWQGNQPQHF.

This chain connects TRBV6-5 to TRBJ2-7, with a weak D call TRBD2 (6 bases). The CDR3 has 14 amino acids. The V end lost 6 bases, the J end lost 0 bases, and 12 bases lay between the germline ends. Germline CDR1 and CDR2: MNHEY and SVGAGI. CDR3 DNA sequence: TGTGCCAGCAGAAAAGCCGGGAGCTCCTACGAGCAGTACTTC. It translates to CASRKAGSSYEQYF.

The genes are TRBV10-2 and TRBJ1-2, with 9 nucleotides matching TRBD1. CDR3 length: 13 residues. Per germline, CDR1 WSHSY and CDR2 SAAADI. Unmatched junction bases numbered 5, after V lost 6 bases and J lost 6 bases. CDR3 sequence (DNA): TGCGCCAGCAGAGGGACAGGGACAGATGGCTACACCTTC. Protein sequence: CASRGTGTDGYTF.

CDR3: CASSLVSESTDTQYF. The CDR3 DNA sequence: TGCGCCAGCAGCTTGGTCAGCGAAAGCACAGATACGCAGTATTTT. The chain employs TRBV5-1 and TRBJ2-3, with D unclear. CDR3 length: 15 residues. The germline V gene encodes CDR1 SGHRS and CDR2 YFSETQ. V was shortened by 0 bases and J by 0 bases, with 8 bases between the two germline ends.

The V and J genes are TRBV7-8 and TRBJ2-1; D is uncertain. The CDR3 covers 14 residues. V was trimmed by 2 bases and J by 6 bases, leaving 11 bases between them. CDR1 and CDR2 from the germline V gene are SGHVS and FQNEAQ. CDR3 nucleotides: TGTGCCAGCAGCTTAAAGTCCTCGGGCAATGAGCAGTTCTTC. Amino acid sequence: CASSLKSSGNEQFF.

CDR3 DNA sequence: TGTGCCAGCAGCTTGGTAGGCGGATGGAACACTGAAGCTTTCTTT. Encoded protein: CASSLVGGWNTEAFF. V and J are TRBV5-6 and TRBJ1-1; D not resolved. Trimming took 0 bases from V and 1 from J, leaving 10 bases between them. This CDR3 has 15 residues. Germline loops: CDR1 SGHDT, CDR2 YYEEEE.

The chain links TRBV19 to TRBJ2-2; TRBD1 aligns across 10 bases. In germline, CDR1 is LNHDA, CDR2 SQIVND (reference sequence). There are 15 residues in the CDR3. The V segment lost 1 base and the J segment 6 bases; nucleotides outside the gene matches: 2. The chain's CDR3 is CASSIGQGAAGELFF. CDR3 in DNA: TGTGCCAGTAGTATAGGACAGGGGGCAGCCGGGGAGCTGTTTTTT.

CDR3 sequence (DNA): TGTGCCAGCAGACTTCAGGGAATTAATGAAAAACTGTTTTTT. This translates into CASRLQGINEKLFF. The chain couples TRBV7-2 to TRBJ1-4, with D possibly TRBD1 on 5 matching bases. CDR3 length equals 14 residues. Germline loops: CDR1 SGHTA, CDR2 FQGNSA. V lost 6 bases, J lost 4 bases, and 12 bases lay in between.

The rearrangement uses TRBV4-1 and TRBJ1-2; D ambiguous. Per the germline V gene, CDR1 is MGHRA and CDR2 is YSYEKL. There are 13 residues in the CDR3. V was pared by 0 bases and J by 4 bases, with 6 bases between. The chain's CDR3 is CASSQDGSYGYTF. For the CDR3, the DNA is TGCGCCAGCAGCCAAGACGGTAGCTATGGCTACACCTTC.

The chain combines TRBV5-1 with TRBJ1-3; TRBD1 matches 7 bases. CDR1 is SGHRS, CDR2 YFSETQ, per germline. This CDR3 spans 15 amino acids. The V and J ends lost 0 bases and 4 bases, in that order; junction bases with no gene match: 4. CDR3 sequence reads: CASSLAPGQGNTIYF. The CDR3 DNA reads as TGCGCCAGCAGCTTGGCTCCGGGACAGGGAAACACCATATATTTT.

V and J are TRBV28 and TRBJ2-1; a weak D match, TRBD2 (5 bases). In germline, CDR1 is MDHEN, CDR2 SYDVKM. Deletions cut 5 bases from V and 0 bases from J, with 14 bases between. The CDR3 has 16 amino acids. CDR3 protein: CASSTSTGSSYNEQFF. The CDR3 bases are TGTGCCAGCAGTACCTCGACGGGGAGCTCCTACAATGAGCAGTTCTTC.

The chain joins TRBV6-5 to TRBJ2-2, with unresolved D. The CDR3 sequence is 14 residues long. V was shortened by 3 bases and J by 1 base, with 6 bases between the two germline ends. Germline V gene lookup returns CDR1 MNHEY and CDR2 SVGAGI. For the CDR3, the DNA is TGTGCCAGCAGTTATGAGGTGAACACCGGGGAGCTGTTTTTT. Its translation is CASSYEVNTGELFF.

The chain recombines TRBV5-1 with TRBJ2-1; no definite D call. The CDR3 spans 14 residues. V gave up 2 bases and J gave up 7 bases, with 13 bases separating them. Germline loops: CDR1 SGHRS, CDR2 YFSETQ. CDR3 in DNA: TGCGCCAGCAGCTTTACCGGGTTTGCGAATGAGCAGTTCTTC. This gives the protein CASSFTGFANEQFF. The full variable domain, rest sourced from reference TRBV5-1 and TRBJ2-1, is KAGVTQTPRYLIKTRGQQVTLSCSPISGHRSVSWYQQTPGQGLQFLFEYFSETQRNKGNFPGRFSGRQFSNSRSEMNVSTLELGDSALYLCASSFTGFANEQFFGPGTRLTVL.

The chain couples TRBV9 to TRBJ1-1; TRBD1 aligns across 7 bases. The length of the CDR3 is 12 residues. V shed 4 bases and J 7 bases; nucleotides not matched to a gene: 4. Germline lookup yields CDR1 SGDLS and CDR2 YYNGEE. The CDR3, as DNA: TGTGCCAGCAGCTCCCGGGACAGTGAAGCTTTCTTT. This encodes CASSSRDSEAFF.

This chain uses TRBV27 with TRBJ1-4; TRBD1 might be the D (6 bases). Deletions cut 2 bases from V and 2 bases from J, with 12 bases between. This CDR3 has 16 residues. From germline, CDR1 is MNHEY and CDR2 SMNVEV (reference sequence). The CDR3 bases are TGTGCCAGCAGTTTAAGTTTGGGGGCCACTAATGAAAAACTGTTTTTT. Translating gives CASSLSLGATNEKLFF.